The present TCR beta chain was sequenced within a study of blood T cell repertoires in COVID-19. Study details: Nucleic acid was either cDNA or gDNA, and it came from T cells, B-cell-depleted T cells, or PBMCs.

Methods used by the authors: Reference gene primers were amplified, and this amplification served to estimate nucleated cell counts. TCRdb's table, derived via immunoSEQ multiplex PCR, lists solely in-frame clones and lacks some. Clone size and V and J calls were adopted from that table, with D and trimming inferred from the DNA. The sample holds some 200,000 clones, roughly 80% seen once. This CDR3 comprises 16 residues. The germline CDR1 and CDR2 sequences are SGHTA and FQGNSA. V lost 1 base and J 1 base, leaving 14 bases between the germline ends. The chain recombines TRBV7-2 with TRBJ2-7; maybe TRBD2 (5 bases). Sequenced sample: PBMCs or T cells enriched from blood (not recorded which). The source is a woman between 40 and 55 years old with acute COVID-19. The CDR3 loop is CASSLEARATSYEQYF. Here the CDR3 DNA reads TGTGCCAGCAGCTTAGAGGCGCGGGCGACATCCTACGAGCAGTACTTC.